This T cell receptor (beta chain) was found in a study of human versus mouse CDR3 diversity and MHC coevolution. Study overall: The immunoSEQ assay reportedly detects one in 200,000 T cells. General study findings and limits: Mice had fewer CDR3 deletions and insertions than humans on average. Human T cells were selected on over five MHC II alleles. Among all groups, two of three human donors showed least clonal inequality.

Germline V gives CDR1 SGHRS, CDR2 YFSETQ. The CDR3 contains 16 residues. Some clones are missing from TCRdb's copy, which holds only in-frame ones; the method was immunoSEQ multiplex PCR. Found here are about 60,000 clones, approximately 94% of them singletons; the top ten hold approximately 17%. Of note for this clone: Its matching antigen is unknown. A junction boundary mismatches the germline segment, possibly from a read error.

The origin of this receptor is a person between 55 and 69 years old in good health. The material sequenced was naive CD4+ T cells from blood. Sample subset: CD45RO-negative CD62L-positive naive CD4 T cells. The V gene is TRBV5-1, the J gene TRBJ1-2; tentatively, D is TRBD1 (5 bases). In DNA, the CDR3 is TGCGCCAGCAGCTTGGGCGAGGGGAGGCGGCCTTCTCGGGAGGGCTTC. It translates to CASSLGEGRRPSREGF.